This T cell receptor (beta chain) was identified during a study of Graves' ophthalmopathy and Graves' hyperthyroidism. Study-wide background: Ophthalmopathy not arising within 18 months of follow-up defined hyperthyroidism as stable. Study-level findings and limits: Blood repertoires reportedly contained most expanded thyroid clonotypes above 0.001 frequency.

The TCR beta CDR3 regions underwent amplification from RNA transcripts. Investigators did first-round RT-PCR with HTBI primers, then second-round multiplex PCR. One entry per CDR3 protein, called by TCRdb with MiXCR from the multiplex PCR reads. The profile shows about 590,000 distinct CDR3 sequences, approximately 37% of them singletons. Germline CDR1 and CDR2: KGHDR and SFDVKD. The CDR3 is 23 amino acids long, termini counted. Other autoimmune diseases, uncontrolled infections, pregnancy or lactation ruled patients out of participation. A word on this clonotype: Antigen unknown. The DNA is omitted, as the CDR3 cannot be located on it reliably, and the CDR3 follows TCRdb's listing.

The material sequenced was peripheral blood or thyroid tissue (not recorded which). The rearrangement links TRBV24-1 to TRBJ2-2; the D call of TRBD1 is as the table states it, not checked on the DNA. This clonotype originated in an adult man with Graves' hyperthyroidism. CDR3 residues: CATSGRGLGANVLTFGAGGELFF.